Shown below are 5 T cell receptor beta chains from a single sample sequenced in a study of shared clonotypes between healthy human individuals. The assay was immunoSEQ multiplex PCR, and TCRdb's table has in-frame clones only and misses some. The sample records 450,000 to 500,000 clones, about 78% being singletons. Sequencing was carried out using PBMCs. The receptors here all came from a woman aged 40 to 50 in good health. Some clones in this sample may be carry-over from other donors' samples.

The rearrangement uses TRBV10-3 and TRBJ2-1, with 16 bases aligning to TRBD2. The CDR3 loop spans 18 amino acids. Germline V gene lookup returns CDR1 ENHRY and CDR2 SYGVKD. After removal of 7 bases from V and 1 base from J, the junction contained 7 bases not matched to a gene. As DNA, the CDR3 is TGTGCCATCAACCCGGGACTAGCGGGAGGGCCGTCCTACAATGAGCAGTTCTTC. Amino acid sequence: CAINPGLAGGPSYNEQFF.

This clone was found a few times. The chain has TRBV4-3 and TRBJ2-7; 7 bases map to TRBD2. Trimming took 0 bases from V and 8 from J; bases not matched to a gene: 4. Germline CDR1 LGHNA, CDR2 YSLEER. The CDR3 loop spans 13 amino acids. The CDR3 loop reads CASSQEPGTKQYF. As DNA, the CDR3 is TGCGCCAGCAGCCAAGAACCCGGGACTAAGCAGTACTTC.

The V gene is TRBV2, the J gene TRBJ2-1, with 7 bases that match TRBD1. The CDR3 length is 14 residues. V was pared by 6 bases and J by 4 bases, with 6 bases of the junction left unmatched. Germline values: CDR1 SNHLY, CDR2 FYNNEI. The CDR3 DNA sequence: TGTGCCAGCAGACGACAGGGACGGTACAATGAGCAGTTCTTC. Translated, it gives CASRRQGRYNEQFF.

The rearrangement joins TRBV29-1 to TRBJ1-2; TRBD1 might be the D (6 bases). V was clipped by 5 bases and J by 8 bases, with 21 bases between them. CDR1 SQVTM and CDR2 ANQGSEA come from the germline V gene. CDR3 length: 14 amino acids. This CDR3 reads CSVTPAGAPRGYTF. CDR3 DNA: TGCAGCGTTACTCCCGCAGGGGCGCCGCGGGGCTACACCTTC.

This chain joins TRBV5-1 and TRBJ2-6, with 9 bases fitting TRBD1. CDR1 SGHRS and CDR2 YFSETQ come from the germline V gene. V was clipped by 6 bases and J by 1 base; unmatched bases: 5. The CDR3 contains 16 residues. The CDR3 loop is CASKEQGASGANVLTF. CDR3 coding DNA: TGCGCCAGCAAGGAACAGGGGGCATCTGGGGCCAACGTCCTGACTTTC.